This passage covers 9 T cell receptor beta chains from one sample sequenced in a study of T cell repertoires in cytomegalovirus infection (dated by TCRdb to about 2019). For sequencing, an Illumina HiSeq 1500 was employed. TCRdb trimmed the raw reads at Q25, called clones with MiXCR and kept productive beta chains. CDR3 protein duplicates are merged, each entry listing the most common genes and DNA. This sample is represented by 740,000 or so distinct CDR3 sequences; roughly 35% of them were singletons. The ten largest clonotypes hold around 2.8% of the sample. Sequenced input: PBMCs. These receptors were taken from a human donor in good health (CMV status not recorded). Some clones in this sample may be carry-over from other donors' samples.

In its sample, this clonotype was seen a few times. V is TRBV27 and J is TRBJ1-5; possible D gene TRBD1, 5 bases. The CDR3 is 15 amino acids. The V gene lost 0 bases and the J gene lost 7 bases, with 13 bases spanning the gap. The V gene's germline CDR1 is MNHEY and CDR2 SMNVEV (reference sequence). CDR3 region: CASSLSIGVNQPQHF. The CDR3 DNA sequence: TGTGCCAGCAGTTTATCGATAGGGGTGAACCAGCCCCAGCATTTT.

This clonotype was detected a few times. This chain joins TRBV19 and TRBJ1-1; 10 bases agree with TRBD1. V lost 4 bases and J lost 5; bases outside the gene matches: 4. Looked up from germline, CDR1 is LNHDA and CDR2 is SQIVND (reference sequence). This CDR3 spans 14 amino acids. The CDR3 DNA reads TGTGCCAGTAGTAAGACAGGGGGCTTGACTGAAGCTTTCTTT. Encoded protein: CASSKTGGLTEAFF.

The CDR3 DNA reads TGTGCCAGTAGTATCACAGGGGACGGTCAGCCCCAGCATTTT. Amino acids: CASSITGDGQPQHF. The chain couples TRBV19 to TRBJ1-5; TRBD1 matches at 7 bases. Per the germline V gene, CDR1 is LNHDA and CDR2 is SQIVND (reference sequence). This CDR3 is built from 14 residues. With V trimmed by 3 bases and J by 6 bases, 5 bases remained unmatched. The variable domain in full, completed from reference TRBV19 and TRBJ1-5, reads DGGITQSPKYLFRKEGQNVTLSCEQNLNHDAMYWYRQDPGQGLRLIYYSQIVNDFQKGDIAEGYSVSREKKESFPLTVTSAQKNPTAFYLCASSITGDGQPQHFGDGTRLSIL.

Comments on this clonotype: The conserved final phenylalanine or tryptophan is absent from the CDR3, which likely points to a read error. The rearrangement joins TRBV7-6 to TRBJ2-1, with 8 bases that match TRBD1. This CDR3 is built from 16 residues. Germline-derived CDR1 and CDR2 are SGHVS and FNYEAQ. The V and J ends lost 1 base and 9 bases, in that order; junction bases with no gene match: 11. The CDR3 DNA sequence: TGTGCCAGCAGCTTAGATGGCAGGGGGCTCATTACTGAGCAGTTCTTA. It encodes CASSLDGRGLITEQFL.

The chain couples TRBV20-1 to TRBJ1-3; D might be TRBD1 (5 bases). Deletions cut 3 bases from V and 2 bases from J, with 11 bases between. The CDR3 is made up of 14 amino acids. Germline assignment: CDR1 DFQATT and CDR2 SNEGSKA (reference sequence). The CDR3: CSARDTDTGNTIYF. The DNA for the CDR3 is TGCAGTGCTAGGGACACAGATACTGGAAACACCATATATTTT.

The sample holds a few counts of this clonotype. J is TRBJ2-7 and V is TRBV6-1, with 8 bases fitting TRBD1. This CDR3 spans 13 amino acids. Germline V gives CDR1 MNHNS, CDR2 SASEGT. V was pared by 8 bases and J by 2 bases, with 5 bases of the junction left unmatched. This chain's CDR3 is CASGLQGAYEQYF. CDR3 nucleotides: TGTGCCAGCGGGTTACAGGGGGCCTACGAGCAGTACTTC.

About this clonotype itself: The conserved phenylalanine or tryptophan normally closing the CDR3 is absent here, so this likely arose from a read error. The chain is built from TRBV28 and TRBJ2-5, with 10 bases that match TRBD1. The CDR3 length is 14 residues. The junction had 10 bases not matched to a gene; V was cut back by 10 bases and J by 5 bases. Germline values: CDR1 MDHEN, CDR2 SYDVKM. The CDR3 DNA follows: TGTGCCAACCTCGCCCCGGGACAGGGGGAGACCCAGTACTTA. It specifies CANLAPGQGETQYL.

There are many counts of this clonotype. The rearrangement joins TRBV7-2 to TRBJ1-5; TRBD1 matches at 8 bases. V lost 4 bases to trimming and J lost 5 bases; unmatched junction nucleotides: 4. The CDR3 contains 14 residues. Germline V lookup: CDR1 SGHTA, CDR2 FQGNSA. The CDR3: CASSSETGDQPQHF. DNA for the CDR3: TGTGCCAGCAGCTCCGAGACAGGGGATCAGCCCCAGCATTTT.

Here the CDR3 reads CASSLIGGKVTEAFF. The CDR3 DNA reads as TGTGCCAGCAGCTTGATTGGGGGCAAGGTCACTGAAGCTTTCTTT. The V gene is TRBV5-4, the J gene TRBJ1-1, with a possible D match to TRBD1 (6 bases). Trimming shortened V by 1 base and J by 4 bases, and 14 bases separated the two germline ends. The CDR3 has 15 amino acids. Germline loops: CDR1 SGHNT, CDR2 YYREEE (reference sequence).